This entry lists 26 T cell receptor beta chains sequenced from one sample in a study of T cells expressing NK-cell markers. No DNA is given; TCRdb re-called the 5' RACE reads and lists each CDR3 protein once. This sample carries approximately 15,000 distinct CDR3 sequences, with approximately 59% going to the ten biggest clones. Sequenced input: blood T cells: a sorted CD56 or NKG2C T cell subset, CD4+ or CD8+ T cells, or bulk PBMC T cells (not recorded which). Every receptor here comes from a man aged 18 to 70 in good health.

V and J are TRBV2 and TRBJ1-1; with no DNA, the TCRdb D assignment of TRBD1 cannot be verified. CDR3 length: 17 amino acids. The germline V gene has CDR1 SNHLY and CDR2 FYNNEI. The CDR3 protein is CASNPGQGAPGNTEAFF.

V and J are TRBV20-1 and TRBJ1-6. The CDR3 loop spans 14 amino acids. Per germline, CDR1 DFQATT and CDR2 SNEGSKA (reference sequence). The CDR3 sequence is CSARDPWAGSPLHF.

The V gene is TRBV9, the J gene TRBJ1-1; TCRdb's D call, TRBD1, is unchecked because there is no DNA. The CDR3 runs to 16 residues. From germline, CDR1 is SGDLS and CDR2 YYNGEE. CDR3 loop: CASSGTLGTGNTEAFF.

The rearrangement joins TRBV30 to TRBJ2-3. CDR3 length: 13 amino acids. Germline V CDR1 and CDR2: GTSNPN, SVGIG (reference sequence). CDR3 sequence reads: CAWSVTFSDTQYF.

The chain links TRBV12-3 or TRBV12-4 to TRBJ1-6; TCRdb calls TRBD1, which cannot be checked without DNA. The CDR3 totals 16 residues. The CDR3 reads CASSLGQGNYNSPLHF.

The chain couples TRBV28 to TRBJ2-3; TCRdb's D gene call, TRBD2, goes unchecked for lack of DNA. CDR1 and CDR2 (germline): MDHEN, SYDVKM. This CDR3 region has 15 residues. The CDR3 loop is CASGLAATRRNTQYF. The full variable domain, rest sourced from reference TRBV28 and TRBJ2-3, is DVKVTQSSRYLVKRTGEKVFLECVQDMDHENMFWYRQDPGLGLRLIYFSYDVKMKEKGDIPEGYSVSREKKERFSLILESASTNQTSMYLCASGLAATRRNTQYFGPGTRLTVL.

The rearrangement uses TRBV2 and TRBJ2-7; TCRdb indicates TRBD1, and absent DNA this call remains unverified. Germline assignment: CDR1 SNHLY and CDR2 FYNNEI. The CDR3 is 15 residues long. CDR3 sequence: CASTPLGRDSYEQYF. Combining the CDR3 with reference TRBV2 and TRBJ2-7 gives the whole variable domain EPEVTQTPSHQVTQMGQEVILRCVPISNHLYFYWYRQILGQKVEFLVSFYNNEISEKSEIFDDQFSVERPDGSNFTLKIRSTKLEDSAMYFCASTPLGRDSYEQYFGPGTRLTVT.

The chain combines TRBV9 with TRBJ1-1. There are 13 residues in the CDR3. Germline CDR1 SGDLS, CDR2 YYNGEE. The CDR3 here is CASSVQDFTEAFF.

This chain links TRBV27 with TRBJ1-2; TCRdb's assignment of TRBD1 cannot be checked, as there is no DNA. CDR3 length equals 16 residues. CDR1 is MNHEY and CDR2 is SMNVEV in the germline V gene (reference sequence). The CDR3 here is CASSLSFGSGESGYTF.

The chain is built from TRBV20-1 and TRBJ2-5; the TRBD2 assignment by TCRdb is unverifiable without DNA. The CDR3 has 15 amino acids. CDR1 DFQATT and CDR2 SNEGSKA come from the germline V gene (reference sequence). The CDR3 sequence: CSASPGLAGPGTQYF.

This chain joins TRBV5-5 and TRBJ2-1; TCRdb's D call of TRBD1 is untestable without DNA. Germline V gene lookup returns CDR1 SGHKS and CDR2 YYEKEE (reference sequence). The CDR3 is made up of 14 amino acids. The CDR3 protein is CASSLGGGVGEQFF. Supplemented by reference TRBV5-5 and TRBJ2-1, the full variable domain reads DAGVTQSPTHLIKTRGQQVTLRCSPISGHKSVSWYQQVLGQGPQFIFQYYEKEERGRGNFPDRFSARQFPNYSSELNVNALLLGDSALYLCASSLGGGVGEQFFGPGTRLTVL.

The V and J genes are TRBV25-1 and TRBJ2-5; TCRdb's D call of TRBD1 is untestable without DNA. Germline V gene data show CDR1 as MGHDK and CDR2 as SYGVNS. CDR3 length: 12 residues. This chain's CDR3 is CASSGIQETQYF.

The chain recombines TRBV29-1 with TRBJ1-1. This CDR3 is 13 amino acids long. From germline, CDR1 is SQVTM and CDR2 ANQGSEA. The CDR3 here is CSVEGRMNTEAFF.

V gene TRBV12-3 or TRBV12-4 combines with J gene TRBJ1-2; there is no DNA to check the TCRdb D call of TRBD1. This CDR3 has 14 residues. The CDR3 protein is CASSLDSANYGYTF.

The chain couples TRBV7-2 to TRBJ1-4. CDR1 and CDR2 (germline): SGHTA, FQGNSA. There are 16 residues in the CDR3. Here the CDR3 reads CASSERPGPTNEKLFF.

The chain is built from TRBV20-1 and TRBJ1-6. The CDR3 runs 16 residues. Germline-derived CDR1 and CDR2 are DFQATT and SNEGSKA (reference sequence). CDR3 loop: CSARGLMAGGNSPLHF.

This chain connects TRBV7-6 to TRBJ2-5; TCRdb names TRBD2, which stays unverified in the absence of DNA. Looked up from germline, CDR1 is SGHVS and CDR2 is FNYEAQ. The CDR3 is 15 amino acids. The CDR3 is CASSSIPGLQETQYF. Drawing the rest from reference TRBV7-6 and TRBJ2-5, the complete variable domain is GAGVSQSPRYKVTKRGQDVALRCDPISGHVSLYWYRQALGQGPEFLTYFNYEAQQDKSGLPNDRFSAERPEGSISTLTIQRTEQRDSAMYRCASSSIPGLQETQYFGPGTRLLVL.

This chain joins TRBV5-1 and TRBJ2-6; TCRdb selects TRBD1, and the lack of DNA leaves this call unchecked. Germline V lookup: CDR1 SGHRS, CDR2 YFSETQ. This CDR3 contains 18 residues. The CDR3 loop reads CASSFQAGATTGANVLTF.

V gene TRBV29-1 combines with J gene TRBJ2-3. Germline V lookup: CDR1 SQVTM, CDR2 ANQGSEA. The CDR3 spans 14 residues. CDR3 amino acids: CSVGWGNPTDTQYF.

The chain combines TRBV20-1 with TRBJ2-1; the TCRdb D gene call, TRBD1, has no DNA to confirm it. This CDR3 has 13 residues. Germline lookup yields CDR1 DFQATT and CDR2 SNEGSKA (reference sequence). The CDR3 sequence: CSARKDSYNEQFF.

This CDR3 reads CASSYRDSAYEQYF. This chain uses TRBV6-2 or TRBV6-3 with TRBJ2-7; TCRdb's D call of TRBD2 is untestable without DNA. Germline V gene data show CDR1 as MNHEY and CDR2 as SVGEGT. This CDR3 has 14 residues.

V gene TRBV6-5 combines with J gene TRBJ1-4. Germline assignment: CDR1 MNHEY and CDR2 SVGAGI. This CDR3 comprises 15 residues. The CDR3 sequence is CASSFSGTRGGKLFF.

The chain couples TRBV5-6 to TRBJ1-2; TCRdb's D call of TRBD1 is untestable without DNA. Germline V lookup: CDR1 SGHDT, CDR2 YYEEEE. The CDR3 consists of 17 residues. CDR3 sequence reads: CASSLAGTGFGSYGYTF.

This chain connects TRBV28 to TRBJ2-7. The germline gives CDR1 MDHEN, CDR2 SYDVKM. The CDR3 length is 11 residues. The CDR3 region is CASSVGYEQYF.

The chain's CDR3 is CASSRDRGADNEQFF. The chain uses TRBV4-2 and TRBJ2-1; TCRdb's D call of TRBD1 is untestable without DNA. Germline V lookup: CDR1 LGHNA, CDR2 YNFKEQ. The CDR3 contains 15 residues.

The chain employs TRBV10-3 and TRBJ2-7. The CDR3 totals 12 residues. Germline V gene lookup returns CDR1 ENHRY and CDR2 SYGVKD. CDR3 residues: CAISPNGLEQYF.